This T cell receptor beta chain was retrieved from a study of CD8 T cells in Susac syndrome. Patients with Susac syndrome showed fulfilment of recently defined diagnostic criteria for definite or probable disease. Looked up from germline, CDR1 is MGHRA and CDR2 is YSYEKL. This CDR3 has 17 residues. The ends were cut back, 1 base at V and 0 bases at J, with 13 bases in the middle. It was with random hexamers that roughly 0.5 to 1 ug RNA was reverse transcribed. Each CDR3 protein gets one entry after TCRdb re-called the immunoSEQ multiplex PCR reads with MiXCR. The sample records 95,000 to 150,000 distinct CDR3 sequences, around 96% being singletons. This clonotype was observed a few times. Its antigen is unknown. Points from the study as a whole: Clonal expansion was absent from the CD4+ T cell repertoires in Susac syndrome.

The sequence came from a human donor with Susac syndrome. The sequenced sample was CD4+ T cells from PBMCs. The J gene is TRBJ2-1, the V gene TRBV4-1; D might be TRBD2 (6 bases). CDR3 amino acids: CASSQVDMGLSYNEQFF. The CDR3 DNA is TGCGCCAGCAGCCAAGTTGATATGGGACTCTCCTACAATGAGCAGTTCTTC.